The 20 T cell receptor beta chains below come from one sample, sequenced in a study of human T cells and chemical hapten exposure. Regarding time point: pre-sensitization, week 0. The sample's treatment: therapeutic diphenylcyclopropenone sensitization with weekly scalp DPC. Total RNA was isolated from unfractionated whole blood. TCRdb redid the calling of the RACE reads with MiXCR, one entry per CDR3 protein. The table shows 35,000 to 45,000 distinct CDR3 sequences, with roughly 12% occurring only once. The sample was whole blood, taken in connection with sensitization to the hapten diphenylcyclopropenone (DPC). All receptors derive from a woman aged 40 to 50 with alopecia areata. Some clones in this sample may be carry-over from other donors' samples.

This clonotype was observed many times. V and J are TRBV10-3 and TRBJ2-1, with 8 bases identical to TRBD2. The J segment lost 4 bases and the V segment lost 3 bases, leaving 8 bases of the junction unmatched. CDR3 length: 16 residues. Germline V gene lookup returns CDR1 ENHRY and CDR2 SYGVKD. The CDR3 sequence: CAISERGLASYNEQFF. DNA for the CDR3: TGTGCCATCAGTGAAAGAGGACTAGCTTCTTACAATGAGCAGTTCTTC.

This clonotype was picked up many times. The V gene is TRBV29-1, the J gene TRBJ2-7, with 10 bases aligning to TRBD2. The CDR3 loop spans 16 amino acids. Looked up from germline, CDR1 is SQVTM and CDR2 is ANQGSEA. The junction had 15 bases not matched to a gene; V was cut back by 8 bases and J by 2 bases. The CDR3 loop reads CSMRGAPSGGTYEQYF. The CDR3, as DNA: TGCAGCATGAGAGGGGCCCCTAGCGGGGGTACCTACGAGCAGTACTTC.

This clonotype was recorded at least ten times. The V gene is TRBV7-9, the J gene TRBJ1-1; TRBD1 matches 7 bases. The CDR3 has 16 residues. V gave up 4 bases and J gave up 6 bases; unmatched junction bases: 14. The germline V gene encodes CDR1 SEHNR and CDR2 FQNEAQ (reference sequence). The CDR3 loop is CASSYKPGTAGPEAFF. In nucleotides, the CDR3 is TGTGCCAGCAGCTACAAACCCGGGACAGCAGGCCCTGAAGCTTTCTTT.

This clonotype was detected ten times or more. The chain uses TRBV19 and TRBJ1-2; TRBD1 matches 8 bases. Germline V gene lookup returns CDR1 LNHDA and CDR2 SQIVND (reference sequence). Trimming at V came to 3 bases and at J to 8 bases, leaving 11 bases not matched to a gene. This CDR3 has 15 amino acids. CDR3 DNA sequence: TGTGCCAGTAGTATCTCGAGACAGGGGACGAAAGGCTACACCTTC. Translated, it gives CASSISRQGTKGYTF.

This sequence joins TRBV5-1 and TRBJ2-3; D may match TRBD1 or TRBD2 (6 bases each). The germline V and J ends were trimmed by 1 base and 1 base, with 10 bases remaining between them. CDR3 length: 15 amino acids. CDR1 is SGHRS, CDR2 YFSETQ, per germline. CDR3 in amino acids: CASSLSRGRTDTQYF. Written as DNA, the CDR3 is TGCGCCAGCAGCTTGAGTCGGGGGCGCACAGATACGCAGTATTTT.

This clonotype has at least ten counts. CDR3 amino acids: CASSLAGTRLDEQFF. In DNA form, the CDR3 reads TGCGCCAGCAGCTTGGCCGGGACTAGGTTAGATGAGCAGTTCTTC. V is TRBV5-1 and J is TRBJ2-1; 8 nucleotides agree with TRBD2. The trim removed 0 bases at V and 8 bases at J, leaving 7 bases unmatched. This CDR3 spans 15 amino acids. Germline V gives CDR1 SGHRS, CDR2 YFSETQ.

This clonotype has ten or more counts. The chain joins TRBV15 to TRBJ1-4; D is possibly TRBD1 (6 bases). This CDR3 comprises 16 residues. Germline CDR1 is LNHNV and CDR2 is YYDKDF (reference sequence). Trimming took off 5 bases at V and 3 bases at J, with 16 bases between the two ends. The CDR3 region has the DNA TGTGCCACCAGCGAGGGGGAGGGCTTGGCTAATGAAAAACTGTTTTTT. Its protein product is CATSEGEGLANEKLFF.

V usage is TRBV2 and J usage is TRBJ2-1; TRBD1 might be the D (6 bases). The CDR3 loop spans 16 amino acids. Germline-derived CDR1 and CDR2 are SNHLY and FYNNEI. Trimming removed 8 bases at V and 0 bases at J, with 17 bases between. The CDR3: CASLGGFRSSYNEQFF. CDR3 sequence (DNA): TGTGCCAGCCTTGGGGGCTTTCGGAGCTCCTACAATGAGCAGTTCTTC.

This clonotype has only a few counts. V is TRBV7-9 and J is TRBJ1-1; D unclear. Looked up from germline, CDR1 is SEHNR and CDR2 is FQNEAQ (reference sequence). This CDR3 has 15 amino acids. Trimming left V 0 bases short and J 3 bases short, with 11 bases between. The CDR3 reads CASSLASPPDTEAFF. Here the CDR3 DNA reads TGTGCCAGCAGCTTAGCGTCCCCGCCGGACACTGAAGCTTTCTTT.

In its sample, this clonotype was seen many times. J is TRBJ2-7 and V is TRBV13; the D gene is possibly TRBD1 (5 bases). This CDR3 comprises 14 residues. V was trimmed by 3 bases and J by 7 bases, leaving 16 bases between them. Germline V gene lookup returns CDR1 PRHDT and CDR2 FYEKMQ (reference sequence). CDR3 bases: TGTGCCAGCAGCTTCAGGGTTGTCAGTCTGGAGCAGTACTTC. It codes for CASSFRVVSLEQYF.

This clonotype has only one observation. This sequence joins TRBV27 and TRBJ2-3, with TRBD2 matching over 10 bases. CDR3 length: 13 residues. V shed 6 bases, J shed 6 bases, and the junction held 3 bases outside the gene matches. Germline V gene sequence: CDR1 MNHEY, CDR2 SMNVEV (reference sequence). The CDR3 spells CASRKTSGDTQYF. CDR3 bases: TGTGCCAGCAGGAAGACTAGCGGGGATACGCAGTATTTT.

This clonotype was counted ten times or more. The chain uses TRBV9 and TRBJ2-7; D is perhaps TRBD2 (6 bases). V was clipped by 2 bases and J by 3 bases, with 12 bases between them. This CDR3 spans 14 amino acids. The V gene's germline CDR1 is SGDLS and CDR2 YYNGEE. The CDR3 region is CASSVRRDGYEQYF. Written as DNA, the CDR3 is TGTGCCAGCAGCGTCAGGAGGGACGGCTACGAGCAGTACTTC.

On this clonotype: A read error may be the cause here, since a much bigger clone is one base away. The CDR3 reads CASIRREGRSNEQFF. In nucleotides, the CDR3 is TGCGCCAGCATCAGGCGGGAGGGCCGTAGCAATGAGCAGTTCTTC. The genes are TRBV5-1 and TRBJ2-1, with 9 positions matching TRBD2. The germline V gene encodes CDR1 SGHRS and CDR2 YFSETQ. CDR3 length equals 15 residues. V dropped 6 bases and J dropped 6; count of bases not matched to a gene: 10.

This clonotype appeared many times. The chain recombines TRBV18 with TRBJ2-3; tentative D call: TRBD2 (6 bases). Trimming took off 3 bases at V and 2 bases at J, with 9 bases between the two ends. Germline CDR1 reads KGHSH; CDR2 reads LQKENI. The CDR3 has 14 residues. In DNA form, the CDR3 reads TGTGCCAGCTCACCGGGCGGGAACACAGATACGCAGTATTTT. Translation: CASSPGGNTDTQYF.

The gene calls are TRBV29-1 and TRBJ2-1, with TRBD2 identical over 11 bases. This CDR3 spans 16 amino acids. V lost 6 bases and J lost 1; bases outside the gene matches: 8. The germline V gene has CDR1 SQVTM and CDR2 ANQGSEA. The chain's CDR3 is CSVTSGETLSYNEQFF. The CDR3 nucleotides read TGCAGCGTGACTAGCGGGGAGACCTTATCCTACAATGAGCAGTTCTTC.

The genes are TRBV20-1 and TRBJ2-4; D call uncertain. There are 12 residues in the CDR3. Germline CDR1 is DFQATT and CDR2 is SNEGSKA (reference sequence). Trimming took 0 bases from V and 8 from J, leaving 8 bases between them. The CDR3 protein is CSARDTSYIQYF. The CDR3 nucleotides read TGCAGTGCTAGAGATACCAGCTACATTCAGTACTTC.

This chain uses TRBV5-6 with TRBJ1-5, with 8 bases lining up with TRBD1. Germline trimming cut 2 bases from V and 5 bases from J; bases unmatched to any gene: 6. The CDR3 totals 15 residues. Looked up from germline, CDR1 is SGHDT and CDR2 is YYEEEE. The CDR3 spells CASSFGMTGDQPQHF. The CDR3 DNA reads TGTGCCAGCAGCTTCGGAATGACAGGGGATCAGCCCCAGCATTTT.

This clonotype came up many times. This chain uses TRBV3-1 with TRBJ1-2; D possibly corresponds to TRBD1 (6 bases). The germline CDR1 and CDR2 sequences are LGHDT and YNNKEL (reference sequence). Trimming took off 7 bases at V and 2 bases at J, with 20 bases between the two ends. The CDR3 loop spans 16 amino acids. In DNA, the CDR3 is TGTGCCAGCACCCTCCATTGGGGGGCCGGCAACTATGGCTACACCTTC. This gives the protein CASTLHWGAGNYGYTF.

This clonotype was counted a few times. This chain joins TRBV29-1 and TRBJ1-1; D unclear. Trimming took 7 bases from V and 0 from J, leaving 9 bases between them. Germline CDR1 and CDR2: SQVTM and ANQGSEA. The CDR3 runs to 12 residues. CDR3 DNA: TGCAGCGCAGGTGACATGAACACTGAAGCTTTCTTT. Translation gives CSAGDMNTEAFF.

A few counts support this clonotype. The chain links TRBV5-1 to TRBJ2-1; 11 bases fit TRBD2. J lost 6 bases, V lost 4 bases, and 15 bases had no gene match. Germline CDR1 is SGHRS and CDR2 is YFSETQ. The CDR3 length is 18 residues. Here the CDR3 DNA reads TGCGCCAGCAGCCCTGGGTCTAGCGGGAGGCATTTCTTCAATGAGCAGTTCTTC. Residues: CASSPGSSGRHFFNEQFF.